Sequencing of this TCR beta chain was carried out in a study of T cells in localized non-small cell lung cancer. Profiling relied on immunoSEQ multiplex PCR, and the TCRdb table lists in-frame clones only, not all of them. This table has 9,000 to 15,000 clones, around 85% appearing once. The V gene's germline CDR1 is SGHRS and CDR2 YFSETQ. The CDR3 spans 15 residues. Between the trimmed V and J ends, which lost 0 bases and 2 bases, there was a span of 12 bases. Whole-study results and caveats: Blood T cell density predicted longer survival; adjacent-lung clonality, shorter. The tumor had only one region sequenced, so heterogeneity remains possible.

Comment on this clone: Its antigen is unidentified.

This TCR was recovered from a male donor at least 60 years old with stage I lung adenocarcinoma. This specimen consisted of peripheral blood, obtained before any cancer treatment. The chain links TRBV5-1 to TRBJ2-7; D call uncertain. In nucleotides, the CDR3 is TGCGCCAGCAGCTTGGAGTACACCGGTCCCTACGAGCAGTACTTC. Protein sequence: CASSLEYTGPYEQYF.